This is a list of T cell receptor beta chains from one sample in a study of T cell repertoires in cytomegalovirus infection. Antigens for these TCRs are unknown. TCRdb reprocessed the reads via MiXCR and lists one record per CDR3 protein. The data contain about a million distinct CDR3 sequences, roughly 31% of them singletons. The sequenced sample was cultured CD8+ T cells from PBMCs, obtained from culture after CMV antigen stimulation. Receptors were obtained from a human donor in good health (CMV status not recorded). Some clones in this sample may be carry-over from other donors' samples. CDR3s include the opening cysteine and the closing phenylalanine or tryptophan. A D gene is named only where the DNA matches it firmly. Not all rows give a size; the values are once, few, many and, for expanded clones, a class.

j_call	v_call	clone_size	d_call	cdr3_nt	cdr3_aa
TRBJ2-1	TRBV7-8	-	TRBD2	TGTGCCAGCAACGAGGCACGGGCGGGGGTAGACAATGAGCAGTTCTTC	CASNEARAGVDNEQFF
TRBJ1-4	TRBV7-9	-	TRBD1	TGTGCCAGCAGCTCGGGACAGGGGGTCGCCGGGGGAAAACTGTTTTTT	CASSSGQGVAGGKLFF
TRBJ1-2	TRBV4-1	few	-	TGCGCCAGCAGCCAAGTTTATCCAGGGGCGACCCACGGCACCTATGGCTACACCTTC	CASSQVYPGATHGTYGYTF
TRBJ1-5	TRBV6-1	once	-	TGTGCCAGCTCCAAAGGGTGGACAGCGAATAGCAATCAGCCCCAGCATTTT	CASSKGWTANSNQPQHF
TRBJ2-6	TRBV7-9	many	-	TGTGCCAGCAGCCCTCGGACAGCGAGCTCTGGGGCCAACGTCCTGACTTTC	CASSPRTASSGANVLTF
TRBJ2-2	TRBV7-6	many	TRBD1	TGTGCCAGTAACAGGGGGCAGGTCGGGGAGCTGTTTTTT	CASNRGQVGELFF
TRBJ1-1	TRBV7-6	-	-	TGTGCCAACAGCTTATACGGGACATGGACGGATGAAGCTTTCTTT	CANSLYGTWTDEAFF
TRBJ1-5	TRBV27	-	-	TGTGCCAGCAGTTTAAGTCACGAAAATCAGCCCCAGCATTTT	CASSLSHENQPQHF
TRBJ1-2	TRBV19	-	-	TGTGCCAGTAGTATGGTTGGGTTGAGCTATGGCTACACCTTC	CASSMVGLSYGYTF
TRBJ1-2	TRBV7-9	-	-	TGTGCCAGCAGCTTAAGACAAGGAACTAACTATGGCTACACCTTC	CASSLRQGTNYGYTF
TRBJ2-1	TRBV19	few	-	TGTGCCAGTAGTATAGAAAGTAGCCACTCCTACAATGAGCAGTTCTTC	CASSIESSHSYNEQFF
TRBJ2-2	TRBV29-1	few	-	TGCAGCGTCGGGTGGGGTGACGGGGAGCTGTTTTTT	CSVGWGDGELFF
TRBJ2-4	TRBV19	-	-	TGTGCCAGTAGTATCTTAAGAGACGATAGGAAAAACATTCAGTACTTC	CASSILRDDRKNIQYF
TRBJ2-1	TRBV12-3/TRBV12-4	-	-	TGTGCCAGCAGTTCGACCTTCGGCGAGGGAGTTGAGCAGTTCTTC	CASSSTFGEGVEQFF
TRBJ1-6	TRBV9	many	-	TGTGCCAGCAGCGCTGCGAGCTCCTATAATTCACCCCTCCACTTT	CASSAASSYNSPLHF
TRBJ2-4	TRBV28	-	-	TGTGCCAGCGGGGGCTTCGAAAACATTCAGTACTTC	CASGGFENIQYF
TRBJ2-4	TRBV6-1	-	-	TGTGCCAGCAGTGAAGAGTGGGGATCGGCGGTGAACATTCAGTACTTC	CASSEEWGSAVNIQYF
TRBJ2-3	TRBV12-3/TRBV12-4	-	-	TGTGCCAGCAGTCCGGGGTCAGCCCAGCAGTATTTT	CASSPGSAQQYF
TRBJ2-5	TRBV6-6	-	TRBD2	TGTGCCAGCAGTTACCCCATGGGACTAGCGGCGGAGACCCAGTACTTC	CASSYPMGLAAETQYF
TRBJ2-3	TRBV7-6	few	-	TGTGCCAGCAGCCTTGGGGGAAGGGACACAGATACGCAGTATTTT	CASSLGGRDTDTQYF
TRBJ2-1	TRBV13	-	TRBD2	TGTGCCAGCAGCTTACTGCGGGGGGGCCCCAATGAGCAGTTCTTC	CASSLLRGGPNEQFF
TRBJ2-1	TRBV4-3	-	TRBD2	TGCGCCAGCAGCCAAGATTTGGTAGCGGGGCCCCCTTACAATGAGCAGTTCTTC	CASSQDLVAGPPYNEQFF
TRBJ2-5	TRBV13	-	-	TGTGCCAGCAGCCTAGGGAGGACGGGGGCGCAAGAGACCCAGTACTTC	CASSLGRTGAQETQYF
TRBJ1-5	TRBV2	-	-	TGTGCCAGCATGCCAGGGTCTAGCAATCAGCCCCAGCATTTT	CASMPGSSNQPQHF